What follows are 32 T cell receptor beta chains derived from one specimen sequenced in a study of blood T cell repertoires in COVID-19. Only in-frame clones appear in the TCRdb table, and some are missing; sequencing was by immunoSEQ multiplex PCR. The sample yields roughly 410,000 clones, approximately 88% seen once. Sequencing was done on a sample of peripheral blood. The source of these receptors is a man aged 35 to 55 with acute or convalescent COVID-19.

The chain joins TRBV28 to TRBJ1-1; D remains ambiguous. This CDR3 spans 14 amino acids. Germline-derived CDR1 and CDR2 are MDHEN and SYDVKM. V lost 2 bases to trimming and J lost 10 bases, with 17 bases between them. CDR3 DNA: TGTGCCAGCAGTTTAGGGGTTGGAAGTCGGGGAGCTTTCTTT. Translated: CASSLGVGSRGAFF.

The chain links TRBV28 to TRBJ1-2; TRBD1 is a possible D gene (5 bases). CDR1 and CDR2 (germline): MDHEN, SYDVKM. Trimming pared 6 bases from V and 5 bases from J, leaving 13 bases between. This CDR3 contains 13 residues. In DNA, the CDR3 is TGTGCCAGCAGGTGGACGGGGGGTTATGGCTACACCTTC. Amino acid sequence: CASRWTGGYGYTF.

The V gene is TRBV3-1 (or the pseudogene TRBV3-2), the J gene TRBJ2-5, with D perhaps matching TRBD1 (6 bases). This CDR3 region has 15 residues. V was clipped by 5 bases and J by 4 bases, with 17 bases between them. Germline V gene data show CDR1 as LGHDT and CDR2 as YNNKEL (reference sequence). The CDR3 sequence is CASSASTGNIETQYF. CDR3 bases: TGTGCCAGCAGCGCGAGTACAGGGAACATAGAGACCCAGTACTTC.

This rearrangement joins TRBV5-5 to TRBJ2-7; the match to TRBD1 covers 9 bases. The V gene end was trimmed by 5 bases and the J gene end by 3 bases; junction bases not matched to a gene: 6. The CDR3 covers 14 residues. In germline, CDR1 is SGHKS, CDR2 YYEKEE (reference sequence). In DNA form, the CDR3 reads TGTGCCAGCAGAACACCGGGACAGGGCTACGAGCAGTACTTC. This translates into CASRTPGQGYEQYF. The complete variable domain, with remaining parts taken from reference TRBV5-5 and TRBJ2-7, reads DAGVTQSPTHLIKTRGQQVTLRCSPISGHKSVSWYQQVLGQGPQFIFQYYEKEERGRGNFPDRFSARQFPNYSSELNVNALLLGDSALYLCASRTPGQGYEQYFGPGTRLTVT.

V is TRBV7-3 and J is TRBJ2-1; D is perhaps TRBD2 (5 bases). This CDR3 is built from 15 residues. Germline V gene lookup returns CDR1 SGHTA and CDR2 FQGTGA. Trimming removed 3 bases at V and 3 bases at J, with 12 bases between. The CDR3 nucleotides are TGTGCCAGCAGCTTTCAAGCGGCCCGCTACAATGAGCAGTTCTTC. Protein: CASSFQAARYNEQFF.

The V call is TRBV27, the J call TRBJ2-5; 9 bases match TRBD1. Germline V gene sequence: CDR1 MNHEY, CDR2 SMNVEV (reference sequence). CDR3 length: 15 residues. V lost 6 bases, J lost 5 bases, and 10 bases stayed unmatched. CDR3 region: CASRPGQGKGETQYF. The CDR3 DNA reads TGTGCCAGCAGGCCCGGACAGGGGAAGGGGGAGACCCAGTACTTC.

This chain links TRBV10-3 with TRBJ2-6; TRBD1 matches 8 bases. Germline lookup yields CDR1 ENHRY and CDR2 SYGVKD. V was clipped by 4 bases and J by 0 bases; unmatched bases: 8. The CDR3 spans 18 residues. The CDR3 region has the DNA TGTGCCATCAGTGGGGCGGACAGGGCTGGCTCTGGGGCCAACGTCCTGACTTTC. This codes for CAISGADRAGSGANVLTF.

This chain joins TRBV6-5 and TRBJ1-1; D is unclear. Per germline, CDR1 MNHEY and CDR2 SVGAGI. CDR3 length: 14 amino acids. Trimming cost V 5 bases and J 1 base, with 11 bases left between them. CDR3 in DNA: TGTGCCAGCAGTCATGTACACCCGAACACTGAAGCTTTCTTT. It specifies CASSHVHPNTEAFF.

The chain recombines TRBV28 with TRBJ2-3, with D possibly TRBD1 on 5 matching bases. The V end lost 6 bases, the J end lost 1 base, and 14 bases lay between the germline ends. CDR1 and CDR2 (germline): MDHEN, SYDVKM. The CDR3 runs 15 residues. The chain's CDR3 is CASSTQRRGTDTQYF. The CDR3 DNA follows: TGTGCCAGCAGCACACAACGCAGGGGCACAGATACGCAGTATTTT.

The CDR3 spells CASSQASGGANTGELFF. The CDR3 coding sequence is TGTGCCAGCAGCCAAGCCAGCGGGGGGGCGAACACCGGGGAGCTGTTTTTT. This sequence joins TRBV4-2 and TRBJ2-2, with 10 positions matching TRBD2. This CDR3 is 17 amino acids long. Looked up from germline, CDR1 is LGHNA and CDR2 is YNFKEQ. J lost 0 bases, V lost 1 base, and 2 bases had no gene match.

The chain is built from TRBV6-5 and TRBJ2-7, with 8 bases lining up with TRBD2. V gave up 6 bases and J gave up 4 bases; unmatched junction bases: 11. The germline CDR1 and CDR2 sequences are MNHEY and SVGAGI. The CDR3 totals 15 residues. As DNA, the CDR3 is TGTGCCAGCAGAGGGGTCGGGACTAGTCGTTACGAGCAGTACTTC. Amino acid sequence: CASRGVGTSRYEQYF.

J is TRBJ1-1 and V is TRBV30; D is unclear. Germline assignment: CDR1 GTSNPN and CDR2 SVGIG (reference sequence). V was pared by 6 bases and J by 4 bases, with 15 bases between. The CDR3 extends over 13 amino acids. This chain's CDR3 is CACEIGVFTEAFF. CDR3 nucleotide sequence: TGTGCCTGCGAAATCGGGGTCTTCACTGAAGCTTTCTTT. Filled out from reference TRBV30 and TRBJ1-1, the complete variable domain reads SQTIHQWPATLVQPVGSPLSLECTVEGTSNPNLYWYRQAAGRGLQLLFYSVGIGQISSEVPQNLSASRPQDRQFILSSKKLLLSDSGFYLCACEIGVFTEAFFGQGTRLTVV.

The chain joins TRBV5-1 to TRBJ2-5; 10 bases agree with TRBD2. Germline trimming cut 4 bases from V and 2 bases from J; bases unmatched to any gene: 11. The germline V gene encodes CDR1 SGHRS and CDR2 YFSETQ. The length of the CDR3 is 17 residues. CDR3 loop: CASSPQLAGNRQETQYF. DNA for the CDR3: TGCGCCAGCAGCCCCCAACTAGCGGGGAACCGACAAGAGACCCAGTACTTC.

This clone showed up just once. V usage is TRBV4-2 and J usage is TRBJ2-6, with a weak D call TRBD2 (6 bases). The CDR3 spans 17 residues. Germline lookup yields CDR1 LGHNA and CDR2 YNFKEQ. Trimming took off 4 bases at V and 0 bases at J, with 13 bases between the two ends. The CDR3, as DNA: TGTGCCAGCAGCCTGGGACTCCAAGACTCTGGGGCCAACGTCCTGACTTTC. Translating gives CASSLGLQDSGANVLTF.

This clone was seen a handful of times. The CDR3 here is CASSYVRGYYNEQFF. CDR3 coding DNA: TGTGCCAGCAGTTACGTCCGGGGGTACTACAATGAGCAGTTCTTC. J is TRBJ2-1 and V is TRBV6-2 or TRBV6-3, with D tentatively TRBD2 (6 bases). V lost 2 bases, J lost 3 bases, and 11 bases lay in between. CDR3 length: 15 amino acids. Looked up from germline, CDR1 is MNHEY and CDR2 is SVGEGT.

CDR3 DNA sequence: TGTGCCAGCAGCTTAGTCCCGGGACAGGGCCGGGGGAACGAGCAGTACTTC. Translated, it gives CASSLVPGQGRGNEQYF. V is TRBV7-2 and J is TRBJ2-7; 9 bases align to TRBD1. Germline-derived CDR1 and CDR2 are SGHTA and FQGNSA. The ends lost 1 base at V and 5 bases at J; junction bases unmatched: 12. CDR3 length equals 17 residues. Variable domain in full (rest from reference TRBV7-2 and TRBJ2-7): GAGVSQSPSNKVTEKGKDVELRCDPISGHTALYWYRQSLGQGLEFLIYFQGNSAPDKSGLPSDRFSAERTGGSVSTLTIQRTQQEDSAVYLCASSLVPGQGRGNEQYFGPGTRLTVT.

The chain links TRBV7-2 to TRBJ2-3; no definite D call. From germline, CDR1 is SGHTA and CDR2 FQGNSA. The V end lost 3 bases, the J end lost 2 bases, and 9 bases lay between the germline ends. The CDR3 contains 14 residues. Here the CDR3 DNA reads TGTGCCAGCAGCTTTCAGGTCTACACAGATACGCAGTATTTT. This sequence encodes CASSFQVYTDTQYF.

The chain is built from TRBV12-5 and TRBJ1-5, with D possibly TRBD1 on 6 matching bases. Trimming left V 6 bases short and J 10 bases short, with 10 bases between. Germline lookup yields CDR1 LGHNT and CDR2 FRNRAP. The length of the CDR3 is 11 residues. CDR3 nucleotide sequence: TGTGCTAGTGGGGAAGGGGGACCCCAGCATTTT. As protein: CASGEGGPQHF.

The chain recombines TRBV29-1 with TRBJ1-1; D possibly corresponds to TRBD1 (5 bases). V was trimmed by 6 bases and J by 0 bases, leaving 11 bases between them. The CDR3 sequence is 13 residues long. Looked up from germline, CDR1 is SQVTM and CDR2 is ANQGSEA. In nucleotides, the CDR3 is TGCAGCGTCAGACAGACTCTGAACACTGAAGCTTTCTTT. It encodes CSVRQTLNTEAFF.

The DNA for the CDR3 is TGTGCCTGGAGGAAGGGAGGGGATGGCTACACCTTC. Residues: CAWRKGGDGYTF. The chain has TRBV30 and TRBJ1-2, with D possibly being TRBD1 (5 bases). V was trimmed by 3 bases and J by 6 bases, leaving 11 bases between them. From germline, CDR1 is GTSNPN and CDR2 SVGIG (reference sequence). The CDR3 spans 12 residues.

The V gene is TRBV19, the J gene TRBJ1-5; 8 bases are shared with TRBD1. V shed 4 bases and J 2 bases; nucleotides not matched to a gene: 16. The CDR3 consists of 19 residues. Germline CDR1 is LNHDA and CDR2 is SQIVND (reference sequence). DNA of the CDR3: TGTGCCAGTAGTAAACCTCAACTAGGACAGGGCGAAGGCAATCAGCCCCAGCATTTT. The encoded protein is CASSKPQLGQGEGNQPQHF.

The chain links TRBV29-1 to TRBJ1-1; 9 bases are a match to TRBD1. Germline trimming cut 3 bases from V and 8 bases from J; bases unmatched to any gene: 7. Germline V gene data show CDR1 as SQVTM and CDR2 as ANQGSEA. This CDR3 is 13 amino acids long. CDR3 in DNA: TGCAGCGTTGAGGGACAGGGTTGGGCAGAAGCTTTCTTT. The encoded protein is CSVEGQGWAEAFF.

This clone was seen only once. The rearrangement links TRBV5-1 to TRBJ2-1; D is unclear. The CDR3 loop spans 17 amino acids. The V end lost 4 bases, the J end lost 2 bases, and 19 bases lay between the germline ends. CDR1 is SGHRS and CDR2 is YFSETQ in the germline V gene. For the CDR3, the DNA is TGCGCCAGCAGCCCTGGCCCTAGTGTCCCCCCCTACAATGAGCAGTTCTTC. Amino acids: CASSPGPSVPPYNEQFF.

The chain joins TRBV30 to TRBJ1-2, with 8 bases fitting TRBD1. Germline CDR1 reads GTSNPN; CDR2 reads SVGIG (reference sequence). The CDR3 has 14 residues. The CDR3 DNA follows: TGTGCTTACTCCTCAGGGGGCGACGCCTATGGCTACACCTTC. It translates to CAYSSGGDAYGYTF.

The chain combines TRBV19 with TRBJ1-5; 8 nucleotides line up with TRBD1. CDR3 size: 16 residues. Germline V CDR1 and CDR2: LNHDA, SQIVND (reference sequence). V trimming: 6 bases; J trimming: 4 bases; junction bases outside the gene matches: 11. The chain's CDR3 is CASSHDRTGLNQPQHF. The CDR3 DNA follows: TGTGCCAGTAGCCACGATAGGACAGGGCTAAATCAGCCCCAGCATTTT.

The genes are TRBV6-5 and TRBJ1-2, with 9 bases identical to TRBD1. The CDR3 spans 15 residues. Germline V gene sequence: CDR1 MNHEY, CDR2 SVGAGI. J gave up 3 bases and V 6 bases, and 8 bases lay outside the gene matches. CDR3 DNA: TGTGCCAGCAGCCTTCGGGGGGACAGGGACTATGGCTACACCTTC. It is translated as CASSLRGDRDYGYTF.

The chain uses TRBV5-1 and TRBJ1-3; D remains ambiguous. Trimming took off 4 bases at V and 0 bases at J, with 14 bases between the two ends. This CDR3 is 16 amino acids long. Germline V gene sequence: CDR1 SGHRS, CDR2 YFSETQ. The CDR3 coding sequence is TGCGCCAGCAGCGTTGATGGGTACTACTCTGGAAACACCATATATTTT. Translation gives CASSVDGYYSGNTIYF.

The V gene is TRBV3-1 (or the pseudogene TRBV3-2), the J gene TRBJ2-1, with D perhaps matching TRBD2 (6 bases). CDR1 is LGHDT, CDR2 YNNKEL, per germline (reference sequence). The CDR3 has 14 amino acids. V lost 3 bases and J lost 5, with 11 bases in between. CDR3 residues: CASSHGTGNNEQFF. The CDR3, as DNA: TGTGCCAGCAGCCACGGGACTGGGAACAATGAGCAGTTCTTC.

The CDR3 nucleotides are TGTGCCAGCAGCTTAGATTCGAGGACAGGGGATTCACCCCTCCACTTT. Translation gives CASSLDSRTGDSPLHF. The genes are TRBV11-3 and TRBJ1-6, with 9 bases identical to TRBD1. CDR1 SGHNT and CDR2 YENEEA come from the germline V gene. V trimming: 0 bases; J trimming: 8 bases; junction bases outside the gene matches: 5. CDR3 length equals 16 residues.

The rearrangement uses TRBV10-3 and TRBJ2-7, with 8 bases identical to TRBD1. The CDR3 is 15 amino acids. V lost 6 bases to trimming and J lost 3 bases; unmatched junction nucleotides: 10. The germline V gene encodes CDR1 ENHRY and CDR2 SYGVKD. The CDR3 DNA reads TGTGCCATCAGAGAAACCGGGACAGGAAACTACGAGCAGTACTTC. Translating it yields CAIRETGTGNYEQYF.

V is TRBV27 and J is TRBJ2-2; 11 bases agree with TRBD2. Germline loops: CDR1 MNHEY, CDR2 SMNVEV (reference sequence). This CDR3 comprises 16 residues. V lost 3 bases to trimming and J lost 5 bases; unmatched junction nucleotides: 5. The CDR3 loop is CASSFRSSGRTGELFF. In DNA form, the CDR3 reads TGTGCCAGCAGTTTTCGGTCTAGCGGGAGGACCGGGGAGCTGTTTTTT.

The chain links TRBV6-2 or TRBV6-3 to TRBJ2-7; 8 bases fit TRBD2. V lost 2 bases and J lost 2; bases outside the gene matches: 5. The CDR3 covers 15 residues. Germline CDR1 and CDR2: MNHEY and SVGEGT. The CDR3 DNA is TGTGCCAGCAGTTACCTCCCCGGGGGGGCCTACGAGCAGTACTTC. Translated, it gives CASSYLPGGAYEQYF.